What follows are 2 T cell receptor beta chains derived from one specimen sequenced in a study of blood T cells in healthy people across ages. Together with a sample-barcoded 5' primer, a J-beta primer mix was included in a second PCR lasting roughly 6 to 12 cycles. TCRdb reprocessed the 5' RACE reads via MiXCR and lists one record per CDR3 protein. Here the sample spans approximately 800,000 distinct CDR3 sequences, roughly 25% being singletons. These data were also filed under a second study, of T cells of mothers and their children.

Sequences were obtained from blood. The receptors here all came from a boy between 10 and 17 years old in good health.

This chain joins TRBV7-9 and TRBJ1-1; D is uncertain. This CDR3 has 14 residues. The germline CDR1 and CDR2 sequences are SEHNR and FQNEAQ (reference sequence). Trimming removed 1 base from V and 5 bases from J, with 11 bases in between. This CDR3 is CASSLEGGRTEAFF. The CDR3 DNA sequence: TGTGCCAGCAGCTTAGAGGGAGGGAGGACTGAAGCTTTCTTT.

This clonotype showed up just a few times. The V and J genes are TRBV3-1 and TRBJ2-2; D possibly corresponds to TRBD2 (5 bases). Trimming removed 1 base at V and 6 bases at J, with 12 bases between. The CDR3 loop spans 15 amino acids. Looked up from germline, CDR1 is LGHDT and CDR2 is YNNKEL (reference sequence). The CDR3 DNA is TGTGCCAGCAGCCAAGGGGGAGTAACAGCCGGGGAGCTGTTTTTT. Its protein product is CASSQGGVTAGELFF. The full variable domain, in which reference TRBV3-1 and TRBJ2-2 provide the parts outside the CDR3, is DTAVSQTPKYLVTQMGNDKSIKCEQNLGHDTMYWYKQDSKKFLKIMFSYNNKELIINETVPNRFSPKSPDKAHLNLHINSLELGDSAVYFCASSQGGVTAGELFFGEGSRLTVL.